The next 21 T cell receptor beta chains were all read from a single sample in a study of cytotoxic CD8 clonotypes in ibrutinib-treated CLL (dated by TCRdb to 2020 to 2022). Libraries came from the immunoSEQ multiplex PCR assay. TCRdb took over this immuneACCESS table, retaining in-frame rearrangements with V and J assigned. Such tables are incomplete; in checked studies, under half of the missing clones stem from an unresolved V gene, and the remainder is unexplained. For this sample the table gives 190,000 or so clones, of which around 70% were detected only once. Roughly an eighth of the sample lies in the top ten. Sample time point, as interpreted from the label and publication: 24 months on ibrutinib. This specimen was PBMCs, taken after 24 months of ibrutinib treatment. The receptors were sampled from a human donor with chronic lymphocytic leukemia.

This chain uses TRBV5-6 with TRBJ2-6; unclear D gene. Trimming cost V 0 bases and J 4 bases, with 8 bases left between them. This CDR3 spans 15 amino acids. Germline-derived CDR1 and CDR2 are SGHDT and YYEEEE. CDR3: CASSLVSPGANVLTF. The DNA of the CDR3 is TGTGCCAGCAGCTTGGTTAGTCCGGGGGCCAACGTCCTGACTTTC.

In this sample, this clone turned up a few times. This chain links TRBV4-1 with TRBJ1-3, with 7 bases aligning to TRBD1. Trimming removed 4 bases from V and 7 bases from J; junction bases left unmatched: 7. This CDR3 spans 14 amino acids. In germline, CDR1 is MGHRA, CDR2 YSYEKL. The CDR3 loop reads CASSLGQLSNTIYF. The CDR3 DNA reads TGCGCCAGCAGCCTGGGACAGCTTAGCAACACCATATATTTT.

This clone was seen more than once but under ten times. The genes are TRBV7-2 and TRBJ1-2; D gene unclear. The CDR3 length is 14 residues. CDR1 and CDR2 (germline): SGHTA, FQGNSA. V was trimmed by 5 bases and J by 0 bases, leaving 10 bases between them. CDR3 sequence reads: CASSTAGTNYGYTF. The CDR3 DNA follows: TGTGCCAGCAGCACTGCGGGGACTAACTATGGCTACACCTTC.

The chain couples TRBV6-6 to TRBJ2-6; D is ambiguous. The V end was cut by 6 bases, the J end by 0 bases, with 9 bases between. Germline CDR1 reads MNHNY; CDR2 reads SVGAGI (reference sequence). This CDR3 contains 15 residues. This CDR3 reads CASSRQLSGANVLTF. The CDR3 coding sequence is TGTGCCAGCAGCCGCCAACTCTCTGGGGCCAACGTCCTGACTTTC.

This clone turned up a few times. The V call is TRBV5-1, the J call TRBJ2-3; the D gene is possibly TRBD1 (6 bases). Looked up from germline, CDR1 is SGHRS and CDR2 is YFSETQ. The V gene lost 5 bases and the J gene lost 0 bases, with 10 bases spanning the gap. The CDR3 is 14 amino acids. The CDR3: CASRSTGSTDTQYF. CDR3 sequence (DNA): TGCGCCAGCAGATCCACAGGGAGCACAGATACGCAGTATTTT.

This clone was counted between two and nine times. J is TRBJ2-2 and V is TRBV21-1; whether TRBD2, the table's D call, matches the DNA was not checked. TRBV21-1 constitutes a pseudogene. The CDR3 covers 18 residues. CDR3 coding DNA: TGTGCCAGCAGAGGGACTAGCGGGGGGAAAAGGAACACCGGGGAGCTGTTTTTT. Translating it yields CASRGTSGGKRNTGELFF.

The genes are TRBV9 and TRBJ1-2, with a possible D match to TRBD1 (5 bases). Trimming cost V 4 bases and J 1 base, with 11 bases left between them. The germline V gene has CDR1 SGDLS and CDR2 YYNGEE. The CDR3 contains 14 residues. Written as DNA, the CDR3 is TGTGCCAGCAGCAGGGACGGGAATAACTATGGCTACACCTTC. Residues: CASSRDGNNYGYTF.

The V call is TRBV4-3, the J call TRBJ2-1, with 8 bases fitting TRBD2. The junction had 12 bases not matched to a gene; V was cut back by 0 bases and J by 8 bases. The CDR3 runs to 17 residues. Germline lookup yields CDR1 LGHNA and CDR2 YSLEER. CDR3 sequence reads: CASSQDRRAGVGDEQFF. CDR3 sequence (DNA): TGCGCCAGCAGCCAAGATCGCCGAGCGGGAGTGGGCGATGAGCAGTTCTTC.

This clone has more than one count but fewer than ten. The chain carries TRBV4-1 and TRBJ1-2; TRBD1 aligns across 7 bases. The CDR3 has 14 residues. V trimming: 6 bases; J trimming: 4 bases; junction bases outside the gene matches: 8. Germline V gives CDR1 MGHRA, CDR2 YSYEKL. As DNA, the CDR3 is TGCGCCAGCAGTGAATTCGGGACAGCCTATGGCTACACCTTC. Protein: CASSEFGTAYGYTF.

The chain combines TRBV6-6 with TRBJ1-2; tentative D call: TRBD1 (5 bases). CDR3 length: 13 residues. Per the germline V gene, CDR1 is MNHNY and CDR2 is SVGAGI (reference sequence). Between the trimmed V and J ends, which lost 0 bases and 8 bases, there was a span of 10 bases. CDR3 loop: CASSYSYGGGYTF. As DNA, the CDR3 is TGTGCCAGCAGTTACTCGTACGGGGGAGGCTACACCTTC.

The V gene is TRBV18, the J gene TRBJ2-5; D is unclear. The germline V gene encodes CDR1 KGHSH and CDR2 LQKENI. This CDR3 contains 13 residues. Trimming left V 3 bases short and J 1 base short, with 6 bases between. The CDR3 DNA follows: TGTGCCAGCTCACCGCGAGTCCAAGAGACCCAGTACTTC. Protein sequence: CASSPRVQETQYF.

V and J are TRBV15 and TRBJ2-1; D remains ambiguous. This CDR3 comprises 15 residues. V was clipped by 1 base and J by 0 bases, with 7 bases between them. CDR1 is LNHNV, CDR2 YYDKDF, per germline (reference sequence). The CDR3 protein is CATSRGKTSYNEQFF. DNA of the CDR3: TGTGCCACCAGCAGAGGGAAAACCTCCTACAATGAGCAGTTCTTC.

The chain combines TRBV5-1 with TRBJ2-1, with TRBD2 matching over 16 bases. The CDR3 consists of 16 residues. The germline V gene encodes CDR1 SGHRS and CDR2 YFSETQ. Losses at the gene ends were 6 bases for V and 4 bases for J; bases not matched to a gene: 4. DNA of the CDR3: TGCGCCAGCACCGGGACTAGCGGGAGGGATTACAATGAGCAGTTCTTC. This sequence encodes CASTGTSGRDYNEQFF.

This chain links TRBV5-4 with TRBJ2-3; D is uncertain. V lost 3 bases to trimming and J lost 2 bases, with 7 bases between them. This CDR3 has 13 amino acids. Germline V gives CDR1 SGHNT, CDR2 YYREEE (reference sequence). The CDR3 spells CASSYSFTDTQYF. CDR3 in DNA: TGTGCCAGCAGCTACTCCTTCACAGATACGCAGTATTTT.

This clone was seen a handful of times. This chain connects TRBV10-3 to TRBJ1-5, with 7 bases that match TRBD1. Germline CDR1 and CDR2: ENHRY and SYGVKD. V lost 0 bases, J lost 0 bases, and 8 bases stayed unmatched. CDR3 length: 18 amino acids. The DNA of the CDR3 is TGTGCCATCAGTGAGTCGACAGGGAACCCCTATAGCAATCAGCCCCAGCATTTT. Translated, it gives CAISESTGNPYSNQPQHF.

The chain recombines TRBV5-6 with TRBJ2-2; tentatively, D is TRBD2 (6 bases). Trimming left V 2 bases short and J 3 bases short, with 14 bases between. CDR1 is SGHDT and CDR2 is YYEEEE in the germline V gene. This CDR3 comprises 16 residues. The DNA for the CDR3 is TGTGCCAGCAGCTTACCGGCGGGGTACGACACCGGGGAGCTGTTTTTT. Translating it yields CASSLPAGYDTGELFF.

The rearrangement joins TRBV4-1 to TRBJ2-7, with D unresolved. Germline CDR1 and CDR2: MGHRA and YSYEKL. Deletions cut 4 bases from V and 0 bases from J, with 16 bases between. The length of the CDR3 is 16 residues. The CDR3, as DNA: TGCGCCAGCAGCCGGGGAACAGTGGGGAACTCCTACGAGCAGTACTTC. Translated, it gives CASSRGTVGNSYEQYF.

The chain uses TRBV19 and TRBJ1-2; D possibly corresponds to TRBD1 (5 bases). Germline lookup yields CDR1 LNHDA and CDR2 SQIVND (reference sequence). V was pared by 2 bases and J by 7 bases, with 14 bases between. The CDR3 totals 14 residues. This CDR3 is CASSITGKDAGYTF. The CDR3 region has the DNA TGTGCCAGTAGTATAACAGGCAAGGACGCTGGCTACACCTTC.

This clone was seen a few times. This chain uses TRBV21-1 with TRBJ2-7; the table's D call of TRBD2 was not tested on the DNA. TRBV21-1 is listed as a pseudogene. CDR3 length equals 19 residues. This CDR3 reads CASSKVVAGGLGISYEQYF. The CDR3 coding sequence is TGTGCCAGCAGCAAAGTGGTAGCGGGAGGGTTAGGAATCTCCTACGAGCAGTACTTC.

J is TRBJ2-7 and V is TRBV7-2, with 12 positions matching TRBD2. The CDR3 length is 15 residues. From germline, CDR1 is SGHTA and CDR2 FQGNSA. Trimming cost V 5 bases and J 4 bases; bases outside gene matches: 6. CDR3 sequence reads: CASSKTTSGSYEQYF. CDR3 in DNA: TGTGCCAGCAGCAAAACGACTAGCGGGAGTTACGAGCAGTACTTC.

This sequence joins TRBV10-2 and TRBJ2-6; D could derive from TRBD1 or TRBD2 (6 bases each). Germline V gene data show CDR1 as WSHSY and CDR2 as SAAADI. The length of the CDR3 is 13 residues. The V end lost 5 bases, the J end lost 17 bases, and 19 bases lay between the germline ends. The CDR3 loop is CASSKGDSSGMTF. CDR3 coding DNA: TGCGCCAGCAGTAAGGGGGACTCGTCAGGCATGACTTTC.